This T cell receptor beta chain was retrieved from a study of T cell responses to AZD1222 COVID-19 vaccine. Study findings and constraints: Regions 160-218 and 743-854 dominated among vaccine-associated CD4 TCRs spanning spike. Targets within unmutated variant regions were reportedly found for nearly half of spike-specific TCRs. Spike-specific TCR repertoires showed rising breadth and depth after two AZD1222 doses.

Sequencing was performed with immunoSEQ multiplex PCR; in TCRdb, only in-frame clones are kept and a portion is missing. The table lists fewer than 200,000 clones, around 89% of them singletons. In regard to this clone: Its antigen remains unidentified.

Deletions cut 5 bases from V and 0 bases from J, with 8 bases between. Germline V gene data show CDR1 as LNHNV and CDR2 as YYDKDF (reference sequence). The CDR3 length is 14 residues. This clonotype originated in an adult who received the MenACWY meningococcal vaccine as a control. The source was peripheral blood, collected 28 days after the second dose of the MenACWY control vaccine. The chain has TRBV15 and TRBJ1-5; no definite D call. The CDR3 protein is CATSRDYSNQPQHF. The CDR3 nucleotides read TGTGCCACCAGCCGGGATTATAGCAATCAGCCCCAGCATTTT.